This TCR beta chain was observed in a study of shared clonotypes between healthy human individuals. Clones were sequenced by immunoSEQ multiplex PCR, and TCRdb holds only the in-frame ones, with some missing. Of roughly 2 million clones in the sample, roughly 95% are singletons; the top ten hold approximately 0.13%. CDR1 is SGHDT and CDR2 is YYEEEE in the germline V gene. There are 16 residues in the CDR3. V gave up 3 bases and J gave up 2 bases; unmatched junction bases: 4. The V call is TRBV5-6, the J call TRBJ1-6; 8 positions match TRBD1. Sequencing was performed on naive CD4+ T cells sorted from blood. Subset here: CD45RA+ positively selected. The TCR comes from a man between 18 and 35 years old in good health. The CDR3 sequence is CASSSDRGAYNSPLHF. The CDR3 DNA sequence: TGTGCCAGCAGCTCCGACAGGGGCGCCTATAATTCACCCCTCCACTTT.